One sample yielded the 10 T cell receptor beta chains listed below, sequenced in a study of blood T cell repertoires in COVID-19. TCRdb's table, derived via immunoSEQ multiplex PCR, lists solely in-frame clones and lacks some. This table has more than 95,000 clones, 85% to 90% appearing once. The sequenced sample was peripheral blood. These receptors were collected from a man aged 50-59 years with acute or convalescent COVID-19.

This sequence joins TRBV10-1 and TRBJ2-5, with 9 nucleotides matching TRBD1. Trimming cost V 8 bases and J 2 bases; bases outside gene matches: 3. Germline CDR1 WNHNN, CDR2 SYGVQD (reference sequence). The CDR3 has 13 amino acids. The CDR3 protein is CASPGTGQETQYF. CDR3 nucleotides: TGCGCCAGCCCCGGGACAGGGCAAGAGACCCAGTACTTC.

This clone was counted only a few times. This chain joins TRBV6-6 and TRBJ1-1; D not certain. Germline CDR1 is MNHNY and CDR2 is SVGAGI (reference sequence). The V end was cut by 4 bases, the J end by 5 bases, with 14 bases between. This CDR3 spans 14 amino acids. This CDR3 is CASSSGRGGTEAFF. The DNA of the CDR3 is TGTGCCAGCAGTTCCGGGCGAGGCGGGACTGAAGCTTTCTTT.

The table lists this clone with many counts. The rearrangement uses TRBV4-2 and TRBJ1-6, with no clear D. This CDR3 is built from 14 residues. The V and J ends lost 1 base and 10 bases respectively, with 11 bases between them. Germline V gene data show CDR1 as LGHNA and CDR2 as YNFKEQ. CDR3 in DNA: TGTGCCAGCAGCCAAGGGTTAGGAGACTCACCCCTCCACTTT. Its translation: CASSQGLGDSPLHF.

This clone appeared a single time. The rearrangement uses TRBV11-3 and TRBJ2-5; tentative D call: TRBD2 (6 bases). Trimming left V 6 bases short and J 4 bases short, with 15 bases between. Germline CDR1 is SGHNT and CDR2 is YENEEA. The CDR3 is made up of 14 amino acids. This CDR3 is CASSRRAEGETQYF. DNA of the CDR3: TGTGCCAGCAGTAGAAGGGCGGAGGGAGAGACCCAGTACTTC.

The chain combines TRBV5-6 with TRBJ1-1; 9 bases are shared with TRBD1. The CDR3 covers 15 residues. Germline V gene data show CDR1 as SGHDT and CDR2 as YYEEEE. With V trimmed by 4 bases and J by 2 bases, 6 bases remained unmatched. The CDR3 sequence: CASSGTGGRNTEAFF. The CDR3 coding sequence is TGTGCCAGCAGCGGTACAGGGGGCAGAAACACTGAAGCTTTCTTT.

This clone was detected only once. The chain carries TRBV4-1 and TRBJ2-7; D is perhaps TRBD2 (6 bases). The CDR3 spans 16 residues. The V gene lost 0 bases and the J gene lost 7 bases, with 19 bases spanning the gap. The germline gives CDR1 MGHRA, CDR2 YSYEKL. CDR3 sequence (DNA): TGCGCCAGCAGCCAAGATTTTACTAGCTCCCGCAAAGAGCAGTACTTC. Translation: CASSQDFTSSRKEQYF.

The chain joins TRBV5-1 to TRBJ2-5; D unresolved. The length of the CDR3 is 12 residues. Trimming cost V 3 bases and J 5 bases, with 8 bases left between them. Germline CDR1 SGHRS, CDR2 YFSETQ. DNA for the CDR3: TGCGCCAGCAGCTCCCCCAGGGAGACCCAGTACTTC. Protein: CASSSPRETQYF.

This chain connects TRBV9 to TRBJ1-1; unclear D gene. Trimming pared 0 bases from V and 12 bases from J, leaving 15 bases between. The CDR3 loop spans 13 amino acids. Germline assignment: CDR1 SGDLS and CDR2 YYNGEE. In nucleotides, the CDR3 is TGTGCCAGCAGCGTAGGAGAGGGCCTGGCGTCTTTCTTT. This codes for CASSVGEGLASFF.

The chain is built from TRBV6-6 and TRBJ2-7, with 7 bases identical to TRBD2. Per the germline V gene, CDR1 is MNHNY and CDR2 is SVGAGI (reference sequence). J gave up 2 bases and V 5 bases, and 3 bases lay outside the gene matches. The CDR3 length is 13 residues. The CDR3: CASSRLAAYEQYF. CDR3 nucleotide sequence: TGTGCCAGCAGTAGGCTAGCGGCCTACGAGCAGTACTTC.

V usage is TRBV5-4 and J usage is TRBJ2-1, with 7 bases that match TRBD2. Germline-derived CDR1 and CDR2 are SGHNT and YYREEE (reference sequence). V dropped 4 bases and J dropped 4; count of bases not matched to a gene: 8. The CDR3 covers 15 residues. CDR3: CASSPPGGSYNEQFF. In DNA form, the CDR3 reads TGTGCCAGCAGCCCGCCGGGCGGGAGTTACAATGAGCAGTTCTTC.